Each of the 21 T cell receptor beta chains below was sequenced from the same sample in a study of regulatory T cells in long-lasting Graves disease. Time point indicated: newly diagnosed GD, antithyroid drugs for less than 3 months. TCR sequences were obtained from RNA taken from PBMCs. Arm-PCR of CDR3 regions with iRepertoire HTBI primers generated TCR beta libraries. A single record per CDR3 protein comes from TCRdb applying MiXCR to the multiplex PCR reads. The sample contains about 430,000 distinct CDR3 sequences, 14% to 15% of which appear only once. These data also formed part of another study, on T cells in Graves' hyperthyroidism and ophthalmopathy.

This specimen was peripheral blood mononuclear cells (PBMCs), taken at new diagnosis, from a patient treated with antithyroid drugs. The source is a woman in her thirties or forties with Graves disease.

A few counts support this clonotype. This chain links TRBV19 with TRBJ2-1; 7 bases map to TRBD1. CDR3 size: 13 residues. CDR1 is LNHDA, CDR2 SQIVND, per germline (reference sequence). V lost 5 bases to trimming and J lost 4 bases; unmatched junction nucleotides: 2. CDR3 nucleotide sequence: TGTGCCAGTAGTCGGGACAGATACAATGAGCAGTTCTTC. Translation gives CASSRDRYNEQFF.

The rearrangement links TRBV28 to TRBJ1-2; no firm D call. This CDR3 has 11 residues. Trimming removed 5 bases at V and 7 bases at J, with 8 bases between. Germline values: CDR1 MDHEN, CDR2 SYDVKM. This chain's CDR3 is CASSVFSGYTF. The CDR3 nucleotides are TGTGCCAGCAGTGTTTTCAGTGGCTACACCTTC.

The table lists this clonotype with many counts. The chain couples TRBV27 to TRBJ1-2; 11 nucleotides match TRBD1. The CDR3 covers 13 residues. The trim removed 4 bases at V and 6 bases at J, leaving 1 base unmatched. Germline lookup yields CDR1 MNHEY and CDR2 SMNVEV (reference sequence). The CDR3 spells CASSWDRGDGYTF. DNA for the CDR3: TGTGCCAGCAGTTGGGACAGGGGGGATGGCTACACCTTC.

This clonotype was seen repeatedly, ten times or more. This chain joins TRBV7-3 and TRBJ2-3, with 7 bases fitting TRBD1. J lost 0 bases, V lost 5 bases, and 5 bases had no gene match. Germline V gene data show CDR1 as SGHTA and CDR2 as FQGTGA. This CDR3 comprises 15 residues. As DNA, the CDR3 is TGTGCCAGCAGCCCGGACAGGTGGAGCACAGATACGCAGTATTTT. This codes for CASSPDRWSTDTQYF. The full variable domain, in which reference TRBV7-3 and TRBJ2-3 provide the parts outside the CDR3, is GAGVSQTPSNKVTEKGKYVELRCDPISGHTALYWYRQSLGQGPEFLIYFQGTGAADDSGLPNDRFFAVRPEGSVSTLKIQRTERGDSAVYLCASSPDRWSTDTQYFGPGTRLTVL.

There are many counts of this clonotype. The chain uses TRBV6-5 and TRBJ2-3, with TRBD2 matching over 7 bases. CDR1 and CDR2 from the germline V gene are MNHEY and SVGAGI. V was pared by 2 bases and J by 4 bases, with 6 bases of the junction left unmatched. This CDR3 is 15 amino acids long. The CDR3 coding sequence is TGTGCCAGCAGTTACGATGCGGGGGACCCAGATACGCAGTATTTT. This encodes CASSYDAGDPDTQYF.

This clonotype has a handful of counts. The rearrangement uses TRBV11-3 and TRBJ1-2, with 10 bases that match TRBD1. Germline V lookup: CDR1 SGHNT, CDR2 YENEEA. V shed 5 bases, J shed 4 bases, and the junction held 7 bases outside the gene matches. The CDR3 has 15 amino acids. CDR3: CASSGRDRGTYGYTF. Written as DNA, the CDR3 is TGTGCCAGCAGCGGCCGGGACAGGGGAACCTATGGCTACACCTTC.

This clonotype was seen a few times. The V gene is TRBV12-3 or TRBV12-4, the J gene TRBJ2-6; 7 positions agree with TRBD1. This CDR3 contains 16 residues. V lost 10 bases, J lost 0 bases, and 9 bases stayed unmatched. The CDR3 nucleotides read TGTGCCATCAAGGGACAGATAGTCTCTGGGGCCAACGTCCTGACTTTC. Protein sequence: CAIKGQIVSGANVLTF.

At least ten counts were recorded for this clonotype. The chain combines TRBV19 with TRBJ2-1, with D tentatively TRBD2 (6 bases). Per the germline V gene, CDR1 is LNHDA and CDR2 is SQIVND (reference sequence). The ends were cut back, 5 bases at V and 0 bases at J, with 11 bases in the middle. There are 15 residues in the CDR3. The CDR3 here is CASSPDGSSYNEQFF. DNA of the CDR3: TGTGCCAGTAGTCCCGACGGGAGCTCCTACAATGAGCAGTTCTTC.

This chain uses TRBV6-2 or TRBV6-3 with TRBJ1-2; D ambiguous. The V end lost 6 bases, the J end lost 4 bases, and 9 bases lay between the germline ends. CDR3 size: 12 residues. Germline values: CDR1 MNHEY, CDR2 SVGEGT. In DNA, the CDR3 is TGTGCCAGCAGCCAGGACCGCTATGGCTACACCTTC. Its translation: CASSQDRYGYTF.

The CDR3 DNA is TGTGCCAGCAGCAGGGACCAAAAAGAGCAGTACTTC. Its translation is CASSRDQKEQYF. J is TRBJ2-7 and V is TRBV7-6; D may match TRBD1 or TRBD2 (5 bases each). Germline V CDR1 and CDR2: SGHVS, FNYEAQ. V lost 5 bases to trimming and J lost 7 bases, with 12 bases between them. This CDR3 is 12 amino acids long.

V gene TRBV5-1 combines with J gene TRBJ2-2, with D uncertain. The CDR3 consists of 15 residues. CDR1 and CDR2 (germline): SGHRS, YFSETQ. Trimming left V 2 bases short and J 3 bases short, with 11 bases between. Here the CDR3 reads CASSFMGKDTGELFF. In DNA, the CDR3 is TGCGCCAGCAGCTTCATGGGCAAGGACACCGGGGAGCTGTTTTTT.

This sequence joins TRBV25-1 and TRBJ1-1; 10 bases line up with TRBD1. V was clipped by 6 bases and J by 4 bases; unmatched bases: 8. Germline CDR1 reads MGHDK; CDR2 reads SYGVNS. The CDR3 runs 15 residues. CDR3 region: CASRGAGQGTTEAFF. The CDR3 coding sequence is TGTGCCAGCAGGGGGGCGGGACAGGGGACCACTGAAGCTTTCTTT.

The V and J genes are TRBV29-1 and TRBJ1-2, with TRBD1 matching 7 bases. J was trimmed by 4 bases and V by 8 bases; bases with no gene match: 7. CDR1 is SQVTM, CDR2 ANQGSEA, per germline. The CDR3 runs 12 residues. CDR3 sequence (DNA): TGCAGCCCCAGGGGGGAGACCTATGGCTACACCTTC. It is translated as CSPRGETYGYTF.

This clonotype was recorded at least ten times. This chain connects TRBV20-1 to TRBJ1-2; possible D gene TRBD1, 6 bases. Looked up from germline, CDR1 is DFQATT and CDR2 is SNEGSKA (reference sequence). Trimming cost V 5 bases and J 3 bases, with 16 bases left between them. The CDR3 is 14 amino acids. The CDR3 region has the DNA TGCAGTGCTGCAGACCGGACAGATCACTATGGCTACACCTTC. Translated, it gives CSAADRTDHYGYTF.

This clonotype was recorded at least ten times. The chain uses TRBV29-1 and TRBJ2-1; D ambiguous. Trimming left V 3 bases short and J 4 bases short, with 4 bases between. The CDR3 has 11 residues. Looked up from germline, CDR1 is SQVTM and CDR2 is ANQGSEA. The CDR3, as DNA: TGCAGCGTTGACAAGTACAATGAGCAGTTCTTC. It encodes CSVDKYNEQFF.

This clonotype was observed many times. The CDR3, as DNA: TGCAGCCTCGCGACTAGCGGAAACACAGATACGCAGTATTTT. Its protein is CSLATSGNTDTQYF. The V call is TRBV29-1, the J call TRBJ2-3, with 9 bases fitting TRBD2. CDR1 and CDR2 (germline): SQVTM, ANQGSEA. The CDR3 sequence is 14 residues long. The V and J ends lost 8 bases and 2 bases, in that order; junction bases with no gene match: 8.

Note on this clonotype: Just one base apart from a much larger clone, this may be a read error. V gene TRBV10-3 combines with J gene TRBJ2-1, with D tentatively TRBD1 or TRBD2 (5 bases each). V lost 8 bases and J 10 bases, leaving 21 bases between the germline ends. CDR1 and CDR2 (germline): ENHRY, SYGVKD. The length of the CDR3 is 14 residues. CDR3 protein: CAIQNSGTIYEQFF. The DNA of the CDR3 is TGTGCCATCCAAAACTCCGGGACCATCTACGAGCAGTTCTTC.

This clonotype has a count of ten or more. This rearrangement joins TRBV12-3 or TRBV12-4 to TRBJ1-5; 7 nucleotides align to TRBD1. This CDR3 is built from 14 residues. V dropped 6 bases and J dropped 4; count of bases not matched to a gene: 6. CDR3 region: CASRPGQTNQPQHF. The CDR3, as DNA: TGTGCCAGCAGACCGGGACAGACAAATCAGCCCCAGCATTTT.

In its sample, this clonotype was seen a few times. This chain links TRBV3-1 with TRBJ2-2; the D gene is possibly TRBD2 (6 bases). Germline-derived CDR1 and CDR2 are LGHDT and YNNKEL (reference sequence). V gave up 4 bases and J gave up 6 bases, with 9 bases separating them. The CDR3 contains 13 residues. In DNA, the CDR3 is TGTGCCAGCAGCCCTGGGACTTCCGGGGAGCTGTTTTTT. Translation gives CASSPGTSGELFF.

CDR3 in DNA: TGTGCCAGCAGCCTCCCGACAGGGGGCGATACGCAGTATTTT. Protein sequence: CASSLPTGGDTQYF. The chain recombines TRBV5-4 with TRBJ2-3; 10 nucleotides match TRBD1. CDR3 length: 14 residues. Germline CDR1 reads SGHNT; CDR2 reads YYREEE (reference sequence). Trimming at V came to 4 bases and at J to 6 bases, leaving 5 bases not matched to a gene. Full variable domain (remainder filled in from reference TRBV5-4 and TRBJ2-3): ETGVTQSPTHLIKTRGQQVTLRCSSQSGHNTVSWYQQALGQGPQFIFQYYREEENGRGNFPPRFSGLQFPNYSSELNVNALELDDSALYLCASSLPTGGDTQYFGPGTRLTVL.

The sample holds many counts of this clonotype. The chain has TRBV12-3 or TRBV12-4 and TRBJ2-2; weak D call: TRBD1 (5 bases). The CDR3 is 13 amino acids. Trimming pared 5 bases from V and 5 bases from J, leaving 9 bases between. The chain's CDR3 is CASSPYRTGELFF. In DNA form, the CDR3 reads TGTGCCAGCAGTCCATACAGGACCGGGGAGCTGTTTTTT.